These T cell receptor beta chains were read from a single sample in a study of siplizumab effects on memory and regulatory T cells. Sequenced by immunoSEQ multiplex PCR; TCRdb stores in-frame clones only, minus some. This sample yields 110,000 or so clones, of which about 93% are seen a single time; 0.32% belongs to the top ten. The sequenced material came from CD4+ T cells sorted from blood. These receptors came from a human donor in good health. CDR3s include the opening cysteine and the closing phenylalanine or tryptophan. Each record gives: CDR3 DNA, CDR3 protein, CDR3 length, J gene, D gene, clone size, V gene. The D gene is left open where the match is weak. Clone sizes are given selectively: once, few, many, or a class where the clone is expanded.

cdr3_nt: TGTGCCAGCAGTAATCAGGGATCCGAGCAGTACTTC
cdr3_aa: CASSNQGSEQYF
cdr3_length: 12
j_call: TRBJ2-7
d_call: .
clone_size: .
v_call: TRBV11-2

cdr3_nt: TGTGCCAGCAGGCTTCCCGACAGCCCCATGAACACTGAAGCTTTCTTT
cdr3_aa: CASRLPDSPMNTEAFF
cdr3_length: 16
j_call: TRBJ1-1
d_call: .
clone_size: .
v_call: TRBV2

cdr3_nt: TGTGCCAGCAGCCGGACGGGACAGGGAGTTATCGAGCAGTACTTC
cdr3_aa: CASSRTGQGVIEQYF
cdr3_length: 15
j_call: TRBJ2-7
d_call: TRBD1
clone_size: .
v_call: TRBV5-4

cdr3_nt: TGTGCCAGCAGTTACTCAAGGGAGCAGTACTTC
cdr3_aa: CASSYSREQYF
cdr3_length: 11
j_call: TRBJ2-7
d_call: .
clone_size: .
v_call: TRBV6-5

cdr3_nt: TGTGCCAGCAGCCCCCAGGGGAGTTGGACCGGGGAGCTGTTTTTT
cdr3_aa: CASSPQGSWTGELFF
cdr3_length: 15
j_call: TRBJ2-2
d_call: .
clone_size: .
v_call: TRBV7-3

cdr3_nt: TGTGCCAGCAGTTACTCGGTGAACAGTTACACTGAAGCTTTCTTT
cdr3_aa: CASSYSVNSYTEAFF
cdr3_length: 15
j_call: TRBJ1-1
d_call: .
clone_size: .
v_call: TRBV6-5

cdr3_nt: TGTGCCAGCAGTGACCCCCGACCCGCTGGCTACACCTTC
cdr3_aa: CASSDPRPAGYTF
cdr3_length: 13
j_call: TRBJ1-2
d_call: .
clone_size: .
v_call: TRBV6-1

cdr3_nt: TGTGCCAGCAGCTTAGGGGGCAGAGGGAACACTGAAGCTTTCTTT
cdr3_aa: CASSLGGRGNTEAFF
cdr3_length: 15
j_call: TRBJ1-1
d_call: .
clone_size: .
v_call: TRBV7-3

cdr3_nt: TGCGCCAGCAGCCAAGCAGGGGCAGTGAACACTGAAGCTTTCTTT
cdr3_aa: CASSQAGAVNTEAFF
cdr3_length: 15
j_call: TRBJ1-1
d_call: .
clone_size: .
v_call: TRBV4-1

cdr3_nt: TGCGCCAGCAGCCCTCAACCGGGACACAACACCGGGGAGCTGTTTTTT
cdr3_aa: CASSPQPGHNTGELFF
cdr3_length: 16
j_call: TRBJ2-2
d_call: .
clone_size: .
v_call: TRBV5-1

cdr3_nt: TGTGCCAGCAGCGCCCGGGGTTACGAGCAGTACTTC
cdr3_aa: CASSARGYEQYF
cdr3_length: 12
j_call: TRBJ2-7
d_call: .
clone_size: .
v_call: TRBV9

cdr3_nt: TGCGCCAGCAGCCAAGATCTAGCAGGGCTGCCATCCTACGAGCAGTACTTC
cdr3_aa: CASSQDLAGLPSYEQYF
cdr3_length: 17
j_call: TRBJ2-7
d_call: .
clone_size: .
v_call: TRBV4-1

cdr3_nt: TGTGCCAGCAGCGTAGCAGGGACAGGGGACTACGAGCAGTACTTC
cdr3_aa: CASSVAGTGDYEQYF
cdr3_length: 15
j_call: TRBJ2-7
d_call: TRBD1
clone_size: once
v_call: TRBV9

cdr3_nt: TGTGCCAGTACGGCAGGGCCTAACTATGGCTACACCTTC
cdr3_aa: CASTAGPNYGYTF
cdr3_length: 13
j_call: TRBJ1-2
d_call: .
clone_size: .
v_call: TRBV19

cdr3_nt: TGTGCCAGCAGTCGAGGGGGCTCTCTCTCTGGAAACACCATATATTTT
cdr3_aa: CASSRGGSLSGNTIYF
cdr3_length: 16
j_call: TRBJ1-3
d_call: TRBD1
clone_size: .
v_call: TRBV7-9

cdr3_nt: TGTGCCACCAAGATCGGACAGGGGTCGAGGGAGCAGTACTTC
cdr3_aa: CATKIGQGSREQYF
cdr3_length: 14
j_call: TRBJ2-7
d_call: TRBD1
clone_size: .
v_call: TRBV6-1

cdr3_nt: TGTGCCTTTGGTGGCGGTGGGGCCAACGTCCTGACTTTC
cdr3_aa: CAFGGGGANVLTF
cdr3_length: 13
j_call: TRBJ2-6
d_call: .
clone_size: .
v_call: TRBV30

cdr3_nt: TGCGCCAGCAGCTATTCCGGGGGAGGCCGAACTGAAGCTTTCTTT
cdr3_aa: CASSYSGGGRTEAFF
cdr3_length: 15
j_call: TRBJ1-1
d_call: .
clone_size: .
v_call: TRBV5-1

cdr3_nt: TGTGCCAGCACTCGTGACAGGGGAAGCGGGAACACTGAAGCTTTCTTT
cdr3_aa: CASTRDRGSGNTEAFF
cdr3_length: 16
j_call: TRBJ1-1
d_call: TRBD1
clone_size: once
v_call: TRBV2

cdr3_nt: TGCAGCGTCCCGGGACAGGGAACTTCTGGCTACACCTTC
cdr3_aa: CSVPGQGTSGYTF
cdr3_length: 13
j_call: TRBJ1-2
d_call: TRBD1
clone_size: .
v_call: TRBV29-1

cdr3_nt: TGTGCCAGCAGCTTGGTGGCGGGGAACACTGAAGCTTTCTTT
cdr3_aa: CASSLVAGNTEAFF
cdr3_length: 14
j_call: TRBJ1-1
d_call: .
clone_size: once
v_call: TRBV5-6

cdr3_nt: TGTGCCAGCAGCTTGTCGTTAGGTCATGGCTACACCTTC
cdr3_aa: CASSLSLGHGYTF
cdr3_length: 13
j_call: TRBJ1-2
d_call: .
clone_size: .
v_call: TRBV5-6

cdr3_nt: TGCGCCAGCAGCCAGGAATACACGAATCAGCCCCAGCATTTT
cdr3_aa: CASSQEYTNQPQHF
cdr3_length: 14
j_call: TRBJ1-5
d_call: .
clone_size: .
v_call: TRBV4-3